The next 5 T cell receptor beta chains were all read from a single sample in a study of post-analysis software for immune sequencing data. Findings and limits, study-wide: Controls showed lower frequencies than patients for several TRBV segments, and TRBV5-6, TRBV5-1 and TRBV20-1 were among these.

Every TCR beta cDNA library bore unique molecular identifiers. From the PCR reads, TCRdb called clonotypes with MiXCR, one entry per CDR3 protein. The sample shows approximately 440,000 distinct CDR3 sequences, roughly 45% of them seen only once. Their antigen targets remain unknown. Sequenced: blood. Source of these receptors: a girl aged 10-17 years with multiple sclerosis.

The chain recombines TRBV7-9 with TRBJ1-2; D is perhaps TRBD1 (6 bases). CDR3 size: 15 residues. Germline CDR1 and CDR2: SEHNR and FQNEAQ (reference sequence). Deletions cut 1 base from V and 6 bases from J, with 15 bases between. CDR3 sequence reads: CASSLGPTGRDGYTF. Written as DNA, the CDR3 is TGTGCCAGCAGCTTAGGTCCAACAGGGAGAGATGGCTACACCTTC.

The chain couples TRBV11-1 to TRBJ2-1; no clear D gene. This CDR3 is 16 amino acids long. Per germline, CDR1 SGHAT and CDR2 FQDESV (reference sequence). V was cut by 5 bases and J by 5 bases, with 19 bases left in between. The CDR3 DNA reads TGTGCCAGCAGCGGGCAGGTAAACTTTCTCAACAATGAGCAGTTCTTC. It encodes CASSGQVNFLNNEQFF.

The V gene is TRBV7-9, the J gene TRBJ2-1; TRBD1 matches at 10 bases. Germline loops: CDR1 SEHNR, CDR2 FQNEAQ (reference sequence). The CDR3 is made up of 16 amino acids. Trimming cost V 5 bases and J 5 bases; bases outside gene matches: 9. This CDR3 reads CASSAPGQGTDNEQFF. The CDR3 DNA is TGTGCCAGCAGCGCCCCGGGACAGGGGACAGACAATGAGCAGTTCTTC.

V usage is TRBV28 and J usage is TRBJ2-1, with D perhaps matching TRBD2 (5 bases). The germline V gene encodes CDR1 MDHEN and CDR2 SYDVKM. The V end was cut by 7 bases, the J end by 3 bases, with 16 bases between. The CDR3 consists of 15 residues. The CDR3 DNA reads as TGTGCCAGCAACGCCCGAGCGGAGGTCTACAATGAGCAGTTCTTC. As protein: CASNARAEVYNEQFF. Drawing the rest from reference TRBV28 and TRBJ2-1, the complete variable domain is DVKVTQSSRYLVKRTGEKVFLECVQDMDHENMFWYRQDPGLGLRLIYFSYDVKMKEKGDIPEGYSVSREKKERFSLILESASTNQTSMYLCASNARAEVYNEQFFGPGTRLTVL.

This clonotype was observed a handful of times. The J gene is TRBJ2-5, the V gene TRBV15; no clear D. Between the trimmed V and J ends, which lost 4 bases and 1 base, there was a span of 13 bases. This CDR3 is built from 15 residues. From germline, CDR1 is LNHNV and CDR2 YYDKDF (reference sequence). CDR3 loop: CATSIVYNFQETQYF. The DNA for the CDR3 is TGTGCCACCAGCATAGTGTACAATTTCCAAGAGACCCAGTACTTC.